These T cell receptor beta chains were read from a single sample in a study of OX40 agonist ivuxolimab in advanced cancers. Clones were read by immunoSEQ multiplex PCR, and TCRdb kept only the in-frame ones, dropping some. Here the sample spans about 29,000 clones, around nine tenths being singletons. The source was CD4+ or CD8+ T cells sorted from blood, collected in a trial of the OX40 agonist ivuxolimab. These receptors were obtained from an adult with an advanced solid tumor such as melanoma, head and neck, liver or kidney cancer. The CDR3 runs from the conserved cysteine through the conserved F or W. D genes are given only for firm matches. For some rows the clone size is stated as once, few or many, or as a class when expanded; others skip it.

TRBJ1-2	-	-	TRBV6-1	CASIGVYGYTF	TGTGCCAGCATTGGGGTCTATGGCTACACCTTC
TRBJ1-1	-	-	TRBV21-1	CASSNDLMNTEAFF	TGTGCCAGCAGCAACGACTTGATGAACACTGAAGCTTTCTTT
TRBJ2-5	once	TRBD2	TRBV19	CASSGTSGGALETQYF	TGTGCCAGTAGTGGTACTAGCGGGGGGGCACTGGAGACCCAGTACTTC
TRBJ1-6	-	TRBD1	TRBV6-5	CASSTGTGDNSPLHF	TGTGCCAGCAGTACCGGGACAGGCGATAATTCACCCCTCCACTTT
TRBJ2-7	-	TRBD1	TRBV19	CASSIGTGFYEQYF	TGTGCCAGTAGTATTGGGACAGGGTTCTACGAGCAGTACTTC
TRBJ2-1	-	-	TRBV5-4	CASSYPGGQLLNEQFF	TGTGCCAGCAGCTACCCGGGGGGCCAACTCCTAAATGAGCAGTTCTTC
TRBJ2-1	-	-	TRBV15	CATGRGDSSYNEQFF	TGTGCCACCGGTAGAGGGGATAGCTCCTACAATGAGCAGTTCTTC
TRBJ2-3	-	-	TRBV11-2	CASSQAGLSTDTQYF	TGTGCCAGCAGCCAAGCAGGGCTTAGCACAGATACGCAGTATTTT
TRBJ2-2	-	-	TRBV2	CASYLTGGYSPNAGELFF	TGTGCCAGCTATCTCACCGGGGGTTATAGCCCCAACGCCGGGGAGCTGTTTTTT
TRBJ1-4	-	-	TRBV19	CASSIPGLPEKLFF	TGTGCCAGTAGTATCCCAGGGTTACCTGAAAAACTGTTTTTT